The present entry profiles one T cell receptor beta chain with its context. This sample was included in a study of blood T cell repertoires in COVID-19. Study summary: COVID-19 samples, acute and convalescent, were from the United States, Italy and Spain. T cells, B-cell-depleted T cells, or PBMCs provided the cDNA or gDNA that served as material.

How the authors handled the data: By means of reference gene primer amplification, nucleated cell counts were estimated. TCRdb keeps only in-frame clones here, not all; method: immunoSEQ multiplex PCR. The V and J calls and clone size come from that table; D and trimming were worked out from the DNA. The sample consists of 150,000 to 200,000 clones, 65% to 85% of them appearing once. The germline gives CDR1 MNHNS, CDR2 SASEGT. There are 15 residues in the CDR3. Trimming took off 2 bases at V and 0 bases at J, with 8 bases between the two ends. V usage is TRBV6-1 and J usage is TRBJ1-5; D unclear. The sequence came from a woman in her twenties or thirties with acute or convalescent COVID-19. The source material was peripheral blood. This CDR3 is CASSEISRSNQPQHF. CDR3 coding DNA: TGTGCCAGCAGTGAAATATCCCGTAGCAATCAGCCCCAGCATTTT.